This passage covers 15 T cell receptor beta chains from one sample sequenced in a study of blood T cell repertoires in COVID-19. Using immunoSEQ multiplex PCR, the repertoire was profiled, and TCRdb retains in-frame clones only, with some absent. Of 290,000 or so clones listed, about 87% were seen once; the top ten hold 1.3%. The sample comprised peripheral blood. These receptors all stem from a man in his 70s with acute or convalescent COVID-19.

This chain links TRBV28 with TRBJ2-2; 9 bases agree with TRBD1. V dropped 2 bases and J dropped 6; count of bases not matched to a gene: 7. Looked up from germline, CDR1 is MDHEN and CDR2 is SYDVKM. CDR3 length equals 16 residues. The CDR3 region has the DNA TGTGCCAGCAGTTTAAGGGGGACAGGGTTTTCCGGGGAGCTGTTTTTT. The encoded protein is CASSLRGTGFSGELFF.

The rearrangement links TRBV6-5 to TRBJ1-1, with a weak D call TRBD1 (5 bases). V lost 5 bases and J 5 bases, leaving 18 bases between the germline ends. The CDR3 contains 15 residues. CDR1 and CDR2 (germline): MNHEY, SVGAGI. The CDR3 is CASSTGGNRETEAFF. The CDR3 DNA sequence: TGTGCCAGCAGTACCGGGGGGAATCGAGAAACTGAAGCTTTCTTT.

The gene calls are TRBV7-8 and TRBJ2-2, with D perhaps matching TRBD2 (6 bases). Germline V gene data show CDR1 as SGHVS and CDR2 as FQNEAQ. This CDR3 is built from 14 residues. V was cut by 3 bases and J by 4 bases, with 9 bases left in between. CDR3 sequence (DNA): TGTGCCAGCAGCTTTCGAGCGGGCACCGGGGAGCTGTTTTTT. Encoded protein: CASSFRAGTGELFF.

The J gene is TRBJ2-7, the V gene TRBV2; 9 positions match TRBD1. V lost 5 bases and J lost 12; bases outside the gene matches: 8. The CDR3 contains 12 residues. Germline assignment: CDR1 SNHLY and CDR2 FYNNEI. CDR3 protein: CASSREQGAAYF. In nucleotides, the CDR3 is TGTGCCAGCAGTAGAGAACAGGGGGCTGCGTACTTC.

The V gene is TRBV2, the J gene TRBJ2-3; D is perhaps TRBD2 (5 bases). CDR3 length: 15 amino acids. The ends were cut back, 1 base at V and 2 bases at J, with 10 bases in the middle. Per the germline V gene, CDR1 is SNHLY and CDR2 is FYNNEI. The CDR3 loop reads CASSEDHGNTDTQYF. The CDR3 DNA reads TGTGCCAGCAGTGAAGATCACGGGAACACAGATACGCAGTATTTT.

The chain has TRBV11-3 and TRBJ2-7; TRBD1 might be the D (6 bases). Germline V gene data show CDR1 as SGHNT and CDR2 as YENEEA. V was pared by 0 bases and J by 1 base, with 7 bases between. The CDR3 loop spans 14 amino acids. The CDR3 sequence: CASSLDRGSYEQYF. The CDR3 DNA follows: TGTGCCAGCAGCTTAGACAGGGGTTCCTACGAGCAGTACTTC.

The gene calls are TRBV10-2 and TRBJ2-7; 10 bases agree with TRBD2. The CDR3 runs 15 residues. The trim removed 2 bases at V and 6 bases at J, leaving 7 bases unmatched. Germline V CDR1 and CDR2: WSHSY, SAAADI. For the CDR3, the DNA is TGCGCCAGCAGTGAGCTAGCGGGAGCCCCCCTCGAGCAGTACTTC. Translating gives CASSELAGAPLEQYF.

A remark on this clone: Other DNA sequences in this specimen translate into the identical CDR3. The rearrangement uses TRBV9 and TRBJ2-5; unclear D gene. CDR3 length equals 14 residues. Trimming cost V 0 bases and J 2 bases, with 8 bases left between them. Germline V gene data show CDR1 as SGDLS and CDR2 as YYNGEE. The CDR3 spells CASSVGTVQETQYF. CDR3 nucleotides: TGTGCCAGCAGCGTAGGCACGGTACAAGAGACCCAGTACTTC.

The rearrangement joins TRBV13 to TRBJ2-1, with 8 bases that match TRBD2. J lost 1 base, V lost 0 bases, and 2 bases had no gene match. This CDR3 spans 16 amino acids. Germline lookup yields CDR1 PRHDT and CDR2 FYEKMQ (reference sequence). The CDR3 nucleotides are TGTGCCAGCAGCTTAGGGCGGGGGGAATCCTACAATGAGCAGTTCTTC. It translates to CASSLGRGESYNEQFF.

This clone was seen a handful of times. The rearrangement uses TRBV27 and TRBJ1-5; no clear D. Germline V lookup: CDR1 MNHEY, CDR2 SMNVEV (reference sequence). The V and J ends lost 6 bases and 7 bases respectively, with 4 bases between them. This CDR3 is built from 10 residues. The CDR3 DNA is TGTGCCAGCAGAGCACAGCCCCAGCATTTT. Translation: CASRAQPQHF.

V is TRBV19 and J is TRBJ1-6; no reliable D call. V lost 0 bases to trimming and J lost 7 bases, with 4 bases between them. Per the germline V gene, CDR1 is LNHDA and CDR2 is SQIVND (reference sequence). The length of the CDR3 is 13 residues. The CDR3 is CASSIESNSPLHF. In nucleotides, the CDR3 is TGTGCCAGTAGTATAGAATCGAATTCACCCCTCCACTTT. Full variable domain (rest looked up from reference TRBV19 and TRBJ1-6): DGGITQSPKYLFRKEGQNVTLSCEQNLNHDAMYWYRQDPGQGLRLIYYSQIVNDFQKGDIAEGYSVSREKKESFPLTVTSAQKNPTAFYLCASSIESNSPLHFGNGTRLTVT.

This chain links TRBV7-2 with TRBJ1-1; 7 nucleotides line up with TRBD1. The junction had 1 base not matched to a gene; V was cut back by 2 bases and J by 1 base. Germline loops: CDR1 SGHTA, CDR2 FQGNSA. CDR3 length: 14 amino acids. The CDR3 is CASSLYRGNTEAFF. CDR3 sequence (DNA): TGTGCCAGCAGCTTATACAGGGGGAACACTGAAGCTTTCTTT. Based on the CDR3 plus reference TRBV7-2 and TRBJ1-1, the full variable domain is GAGVSQSPSNKVTEKGKDVELRCDPISGHTALYWYRQSLGQGLEFLIYFQGNSAPDKSGLPSDRFSAERTGGSVSTLTIQRTQQEDSAVYLCASSLYRGNTEAFFGQGTRLTVV.

This rearrangement joins TRBV7-9 to TRBJ1-4, with 8 nucleotides matching TRBD1. CDR3 length: 15 residues. V dropped 4 bases and J dropped 2; count of bases not matched to a gene: 3. CDR1 is SEHNR and CDR2 is FQNEAQ in the germline V gene (reference sequence). CDR3 in DNA: TGTGCCAGCAGCTACAGGGGGAGGACTAATGAAAAACTGTTTTTT. Translating gives CASSYRGRTNEKLFF. The variable domain in full, with the rest retrieved from reference TRBV7-9 and TRBJ1-4, is DTGVSQNPRHKITKRGQNVTFRCDPISEHNRLYWYRQTLGQGPEFLTYFQNEAQLEKSRLLSDRFSAERPKGSFSTLEIQRTEQGDSAMYLCASSYRGRTNEKLFFGSGTQLSVL.

The J gene is TRBJ2-1, the V gene TRBV4-1, with 9 bases fitting TRBD2. This CDR3 contains 17 residues. Unmatched junction bases numbered 13, after V lost 4 bases and J lost 6 bases. The germline CDR1 and CDR2 sequences are MGHRA and YSYEKL. The CDR3 loop is CASSPGLLAGGFNEQFF. The DNA of the CDR3 is TGCGCCAGCAGCCCGGGTTTACTAGCGGGCGGATTCAATGAGCAGTTCTTC.

This sequence joins TRBV7-3 and TRBJ2-5, with 11 nucleotides matching TRBD2. Germline V gives CDR1 SGHTA, CDR2 FQGTGA. The ends lost 6 bases at V and 2 bases at J; junction bases unmatched: 5. The CDR3 has 15 residues. The CDR3 DNA follows: TGTGCCAGCAGTTCTAGCGGGGGGCGGCAAGAGACCCAGTACTTC. This sequence encodes CASSSSGGRQETQYF.